These 13 T cell receptor beta chains came from one sample sequenced in a study of immunodeficiency. The protocol was immunoSEQ multiplex PCR, while the TCRdb copy is restricted to in-frame clones and leaves out a portion. The sample gives 3,000 to 4,000 clones, more than 75% of which show up once; 3.5% to 4.5% is in the top ten. The sequencing input was CD4+ T cells from blood. These receptors were collected from a human donor in good health.

CDR3 region: CASSGRLSSYNSPLHF. DNA for the CDR3: TGTGCCAGCAGTGGTCGCTTGAGCTCCTATAATTCACCCCTCCACTTT. The rearrangement links TRBV6-1 to TRBJ1-6; no clear D. Germline CDR1 reads MNHNS; CDR2 reads SASEGT. The CDR3 consists of 16 residues. V lost 4 bases, J lost 0 bases, and 10 bases lay in between.

The chain recombines TRBV19 with TRBJ2-3; D gene unclear. CDR3 length equals 13 residues. The germline CDR1 and CDR2 sequences are LNHDA and SQIVND (reference sequence). V was clipped by 6 bases and J by 2 bases, with 9 bases between them. CDR3: CASRPLTTDTQYF. CDR3 DNA: TGTGCCAGTAGGCCCCTGACCACAGATACGCAGTATTTT.

The J gene is TRBJ2-2, the V gene TRBV30; 9 bases align to TRBD2. V was pared by 2 bases and J by 4 bases, with 8 bases of the junction left unmatched. Germline CDR1 reads GTSNPN; CDR2 reads SVGIG (reference sequence). The CDR3 is 16 amino acids. The CDR3 DNA follows: TGTGCCTGGAGTATTTCGGCGGGAGGGCCCACCGGGGAGCTGTTTTTT. Amino acids: CAWSISAGGPTGELFF.

V and J are TRBV19 and TRBJ2-5; 7 nucleotides line up with TRBD2. CDR3 length: 12 residues. The J segment lost 5 bases and the V segment lost 9 bases, leaving 6 bases of the junction unmatched. CDR1 is LNHDA and CDR2 is SQIVND in the germline V gene (reference sequence). In DNA, the CDR3 is TGTGCCAGCAGACTAGCAGGCGAGACCCAGTACTTC. Protein: CASRLAGETQYF.

This chain joins TRBV9 and TRBJ2-1; D is perhaps TRBD1 (7 bases). V lost 3 bases and J 8 bases, leaving 18 bases between the germline ends. The CDR3 sequence is 15 residues long. Germline CDR1 SGDLS, CDR2 YYNGEE. The CDR3 DNA is TGTGCCAGCAGCGCGGAGGGACAGCGTAGGGATGAGCAGTTCTTC. It encodes CASSAEGQRRDEQFF.

This clone was observed once. The J gene is TRBJ2-7, the V gene TRBV5-1; either TRBD1 or TRBD2 may supply D (5 bases each). The CDR3 is 14 residues long. The germline CDR1 and CDR2 sequences are SGHRS and YFSETQ. Trimming pared 0 bases from V and 2 bases from J, leaving 9 bases between. CDR3 residues: CASSLGDGTYEQYF. The CDR3 bases are TGCGCCAGCAGCTTGGGGGACGGAACCTACGAGCAGTACTTC.

CDR3 in DNA: TGTGCCAGCAGTTTAAGACCCCTCGGGACTAGCAGAACGCAAGAGACCCAGTACTTC. Translating it yields CASSLRPLGTSRTQETQYF. The genes are TRBV27 and TRBJ2-5, with TRBD2 matching over 9 bases. CDR3 length: 19 amino acids. The V and J ends lost 2 bases and 2 bases, in that order; junction bases with no gene match: 15. Looked up from germline, CDR1 is MNHEY and CDR2 is SMNVEV (reference sequence).

This chain uses TRBV28 with TRBJ2-3; D gene unclear. V was trimmed by 8 bases and J by 0 bases, leaving 12 bases between them. The germline gives CDR1 MDHEN, CDR2 SYDVKM. The CDR3 consists of 14 residues. CDR3 nucleotide sequence: TGTGCCAGCCTTAGCACCGGCAGCACAGATACGCAGTATTTT. This codes for CASLSTGSTDTQYF.

V gene TRBV28 combines with J gene TRBJ1-1; D unclear. Trimming pared 2 bases from V and 4 bases from J, leaving 29 bases between. This CDR3 has 20 amino acids. Germline values: CDR1 MDHEN, CDR2 SYDVKM. CDR3 loop: CASSLEQSGYVEEGATEAFF. The CDR3 coding sequence is TGTGCCAGCAGTTTAGAGCAATCGGGCTATGTAGAGGAGGGAGCCACTGAAGCTTTCTTT. The variable domain in full, completed from reference TRBV28 and TRBJ1-1, reads DVKVTQSSRYLVKRTGEKVFLECVQDMDHENMFWYRQDPGLGLRLIYFSYDVKMKEKGDIPEGYSVSREKKERFSLILESASTNQTSMYLCASSLEQSGYVEEGATEAFFGQGTRLTVV.

The V and J genes are TRBV5-1 and TRBJ1-3, with D uncertain. The CDR3 extends over 18 amino acids. V lost 4 bases and J 0 bases, leaving 20 bases between the germline ends. The V gene's germline CDR1 is SGHRS and CDR2 YFSETQ. The CDR3 sequence: CASSRGTYGRSSGNTIYF. Written as DNA, the CDR3 is TGCGCCAGCAGCCGAGGAACTTACGGACGGAGCTCTGGAAACACCATATATTTT.

The chain employs TRBV30 and TRBJ1-4; 9 bases align to TRBD1. Germline lookup yields CDR1 GTSNPN and CDR2 SVGIG (reference sequence). Trimming cost V 2 bases and J 7 bases; bases outside gene matches: 5. The length of the CDR3 is 14 residues. CDR3 sequence (DNA): TGTGCCTGGAGTACAGGGGGCTCTCTTGAAAAACTGTTTTTT. The encoded protein is CAWSTGGSLEKLFF.

In the case of this clone: A junction end diverges from the germline sequence, so it may reflect a read error. DNA for the CDR3: TGTGCCAGCAGTGAAGTAGCGGGGCCGTACAGTGAGCAGTTCTTC. It yields the protein CASSEVAGPYSEQFF. V gene TRBV2 combines with J gene TRBJ2-1; 8 bases match TRBD2. From germline, CDR1 is SNHLY and CDR2 FYNNEI. The CDR3 has 15 amino acids.

The V and J genes are TRBV7-2 and TRBJ2-6; D is ambiguous. Between the trimmed V and J ends, which lost 5 bases and 0 bases, there was a span of 14 bases. Germline loops: CDR1 SGHTA, CDR2 FQGNSA. The CDR3 is 17 amino acids. The CDR3, as DNA: TGTGCCAGCAGCCCACCCGGCGTGGCCTCTGGGGCCAACGTCCTGACTTTC. This gives the protein CASSPPGVASGANVLTF.